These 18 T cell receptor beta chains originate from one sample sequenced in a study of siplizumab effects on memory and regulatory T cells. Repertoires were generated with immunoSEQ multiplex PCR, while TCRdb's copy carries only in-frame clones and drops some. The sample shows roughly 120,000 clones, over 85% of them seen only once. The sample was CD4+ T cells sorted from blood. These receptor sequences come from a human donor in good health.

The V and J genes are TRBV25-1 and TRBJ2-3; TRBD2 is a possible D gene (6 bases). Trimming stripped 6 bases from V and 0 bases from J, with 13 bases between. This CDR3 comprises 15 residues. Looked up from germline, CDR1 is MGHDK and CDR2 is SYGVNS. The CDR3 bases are TGTGCCAGCAGGGGGACTGGAGGGAGCACAGATACGCAGTATTTT. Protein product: CASRGTGGSTDTQYF.

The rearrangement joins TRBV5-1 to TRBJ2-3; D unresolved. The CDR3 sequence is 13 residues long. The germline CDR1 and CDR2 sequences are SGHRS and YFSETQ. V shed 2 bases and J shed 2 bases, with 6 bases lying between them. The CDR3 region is CASSFDFTDTQYF. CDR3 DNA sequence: TGCGCCAGCAGCTTTGACTTCACAGATACGCAGTATTTT. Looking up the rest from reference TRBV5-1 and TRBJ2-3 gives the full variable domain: KAGVTQTPRYLIKTRGQQVTLSCSPISGHRSVSWYQQTPGQGLQFLFEYFSETQRNKGNFPGRFSGRQFSNSRSEMNVSTLELGDSALYLCASSFDFTDTQYFGPGTRLTVL.

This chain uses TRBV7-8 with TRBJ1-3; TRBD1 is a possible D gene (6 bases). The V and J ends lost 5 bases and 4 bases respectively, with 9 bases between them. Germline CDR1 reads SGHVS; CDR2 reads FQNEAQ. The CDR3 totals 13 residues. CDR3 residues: CASSTGLGNTIYF. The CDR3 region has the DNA TGTGCCAGCAGCACAGGGTTAGGAAACACCATATATTTT.

DNA of the CDR3: TGTGCCAGCAGTGAACCGGCCGCGAACTATGGCTACACCTTC. Residues: CASSEPAANYGYTF. The gene calls are TRBV2 and TRBJ1-2, with no clear D. The V and J ends lost 2 bases and 2 bases respectively, with 9 bases between them. This CDR3 spans 14 amino acids. Germline V gene data show CDR1 as SNHLY and CDR2 as FYNNEI.

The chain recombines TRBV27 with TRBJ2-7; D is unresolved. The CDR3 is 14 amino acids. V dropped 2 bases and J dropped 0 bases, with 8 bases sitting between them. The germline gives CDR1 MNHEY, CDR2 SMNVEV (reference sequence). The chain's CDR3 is CASSLKVTSYEQYF. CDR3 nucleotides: TGTGCCAGCAGTTTAAAAGTCACCTCCTACGAGCAGTACTTC.

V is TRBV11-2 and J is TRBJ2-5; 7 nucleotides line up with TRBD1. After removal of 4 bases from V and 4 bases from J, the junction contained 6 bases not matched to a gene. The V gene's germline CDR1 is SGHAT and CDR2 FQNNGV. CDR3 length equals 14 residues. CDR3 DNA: TGTGCCAGCAGCTCGCAGGGGGTCCGAGAGACCCAGTACTTC. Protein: CASSSQGVRETQYF.

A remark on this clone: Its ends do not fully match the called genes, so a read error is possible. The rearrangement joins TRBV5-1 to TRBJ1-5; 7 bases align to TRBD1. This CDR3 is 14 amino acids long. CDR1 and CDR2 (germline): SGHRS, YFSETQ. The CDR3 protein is CASSPGQEDQSQHF. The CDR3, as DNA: TGCGCCAGCAGCCCCGGACAGGAGGATCAGTCCCAGCATTTT.

Written as DNA, the CDR3 is TGTGCCAGCAGTGTGGACAGGGTTGCCGGGGCCAACGTCCTGACTTTC. Its translation: CASSVDRVAGANVLTF. This chain joins TRBV2 and TRBJ2-6, with TRBD1 matching over 8 bases. V shed 4 bases, J shed 4 bases, and the junction held 6 bases outside the gene matches. The CDR3 has 16 amino acids. CDR1 and CDR2 (germline): SNHLY, FYNNEI.

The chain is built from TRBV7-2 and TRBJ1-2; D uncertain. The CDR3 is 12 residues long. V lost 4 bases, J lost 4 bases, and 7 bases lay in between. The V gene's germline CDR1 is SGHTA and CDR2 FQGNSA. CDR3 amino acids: CASSSAFYGYTF. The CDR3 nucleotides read TGTGCCAGCAGCTCGGCCTTCTATGGCTACACCTTC.

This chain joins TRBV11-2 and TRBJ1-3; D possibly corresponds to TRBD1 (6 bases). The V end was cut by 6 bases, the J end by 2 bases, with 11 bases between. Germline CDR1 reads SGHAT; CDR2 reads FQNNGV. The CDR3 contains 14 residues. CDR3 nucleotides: TGTGCCAGCAGTCCAAACAGGGCTGGAAACACCATATATTTT. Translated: CASSPNRAGNTIYF.

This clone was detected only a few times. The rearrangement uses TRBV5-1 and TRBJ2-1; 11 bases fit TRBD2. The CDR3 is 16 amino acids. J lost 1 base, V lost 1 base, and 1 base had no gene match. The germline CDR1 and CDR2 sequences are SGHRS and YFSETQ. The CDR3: CASSLTSGSSYNEQFF. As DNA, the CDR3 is TGCGCCAGCAGCTTGACTAGCGGGAGTTCCTACAATGAGCAGTTCTTC.

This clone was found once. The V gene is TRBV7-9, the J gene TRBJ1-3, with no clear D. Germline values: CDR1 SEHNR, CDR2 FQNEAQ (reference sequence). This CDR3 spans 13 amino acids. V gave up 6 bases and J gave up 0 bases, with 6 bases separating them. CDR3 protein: CASRENSGNTIYF. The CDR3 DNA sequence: TGTGCCAGCAGAGAGAACTCTGGAAACACCATATATTTT.

CDR3 region: CASSPGQTNTEAFF. Written as DNA, the CDR3 is TGTGCCAGCTCACCGGGACAAACGAACACTGAAGCTTTCTTT. The chain links TRBV18 to TRBJ1-1; TRBD1 is a possible D gene (6 bases). Trimming pared 3 bases from V and 1 base from J, leaving 9 bases between. The CDR3 sequence is 14 residues long. CDR1 is KGHSH and CDR2 is LQKENI in the germline V gene.

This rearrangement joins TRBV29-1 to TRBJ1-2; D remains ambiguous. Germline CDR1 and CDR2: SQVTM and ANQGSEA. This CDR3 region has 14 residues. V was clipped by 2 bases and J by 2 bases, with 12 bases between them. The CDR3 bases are TGCAGCGTTGAATGGTACAGTAAAAACTATGGCTACACCTTC. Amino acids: CSVEWYSKNYGYTF.

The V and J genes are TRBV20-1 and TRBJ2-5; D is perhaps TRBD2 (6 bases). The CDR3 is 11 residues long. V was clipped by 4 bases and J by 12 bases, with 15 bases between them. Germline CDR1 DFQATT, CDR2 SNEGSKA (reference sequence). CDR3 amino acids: CSATRERTKYF. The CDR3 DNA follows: TGCAGTGCTACGCGGGAACGGACGAAGTACTTC.

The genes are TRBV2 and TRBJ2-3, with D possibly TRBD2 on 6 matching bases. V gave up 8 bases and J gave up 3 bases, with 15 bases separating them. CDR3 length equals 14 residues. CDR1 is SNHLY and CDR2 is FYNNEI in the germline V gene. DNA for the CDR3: TGTGCCAGCTTCATAGCGGTCGGAACAGATACGCAGTATTTT. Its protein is CASFIAVGTDTQYF.

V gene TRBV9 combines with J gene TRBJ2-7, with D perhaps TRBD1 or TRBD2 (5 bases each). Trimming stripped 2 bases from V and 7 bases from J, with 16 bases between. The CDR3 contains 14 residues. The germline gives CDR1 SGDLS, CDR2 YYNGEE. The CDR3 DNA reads TGTGCCAGCAGCGTCGATGGGACGCCCCGAGAGCAGTACTTC. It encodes CASSVDGTPREQYF.

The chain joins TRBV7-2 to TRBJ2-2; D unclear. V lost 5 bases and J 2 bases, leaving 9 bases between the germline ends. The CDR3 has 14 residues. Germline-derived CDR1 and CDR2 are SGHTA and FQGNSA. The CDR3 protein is CASSLYRNTGELFF. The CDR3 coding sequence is TGTGCCAGCAGCCTTTACCGCAACACCGGGGAGCTGTTTTTT.